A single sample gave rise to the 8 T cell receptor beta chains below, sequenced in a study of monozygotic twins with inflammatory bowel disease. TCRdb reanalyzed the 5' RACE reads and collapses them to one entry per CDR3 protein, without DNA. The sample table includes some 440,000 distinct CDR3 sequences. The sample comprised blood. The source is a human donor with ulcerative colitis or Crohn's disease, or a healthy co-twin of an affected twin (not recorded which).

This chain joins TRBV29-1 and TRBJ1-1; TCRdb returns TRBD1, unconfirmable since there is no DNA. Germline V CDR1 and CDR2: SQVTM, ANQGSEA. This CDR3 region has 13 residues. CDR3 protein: CSVEGRGNTEAFF. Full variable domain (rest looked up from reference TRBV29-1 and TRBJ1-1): SAVISQKPSRDICQRGTSLTIQCQVDSQVTMMFWYRQQPGQSLTLIATANQGSEATYESGFVIDKFPISRPNLTFSTLTVSNMSPEDSSIYLCSVEGRGNTEAFFGQGTRLTVV.

The CDR3 sequence is CASSQQGGGDTQYF. The chain combines TRBV4-1 with TRBJ2-3; the D gene TCRdb calls, TRBD1, cannot be checked with no DNA. This CDR3 contains 14 residues. From germline, CDR1 is MGHRA and CDR2 YSYEKL.

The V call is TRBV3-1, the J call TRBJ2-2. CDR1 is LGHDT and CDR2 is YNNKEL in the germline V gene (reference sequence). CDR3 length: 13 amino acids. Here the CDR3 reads CASSQVVSGELFF.

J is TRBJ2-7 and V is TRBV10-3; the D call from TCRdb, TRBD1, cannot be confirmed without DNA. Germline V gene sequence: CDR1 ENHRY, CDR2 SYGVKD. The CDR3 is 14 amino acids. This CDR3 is CATYSGTESYEQYF.

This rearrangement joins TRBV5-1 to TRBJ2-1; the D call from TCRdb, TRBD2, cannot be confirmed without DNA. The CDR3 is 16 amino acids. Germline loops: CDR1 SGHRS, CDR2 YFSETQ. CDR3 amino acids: CASSSFGLAAYNEQFF.

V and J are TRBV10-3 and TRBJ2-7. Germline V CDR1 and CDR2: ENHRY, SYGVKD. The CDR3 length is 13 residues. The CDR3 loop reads CAIRDRDSYEQYF.

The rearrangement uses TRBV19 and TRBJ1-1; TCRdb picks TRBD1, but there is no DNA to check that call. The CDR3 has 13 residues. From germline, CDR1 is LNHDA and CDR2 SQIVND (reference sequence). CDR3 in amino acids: CASSKGAQTEAFF.

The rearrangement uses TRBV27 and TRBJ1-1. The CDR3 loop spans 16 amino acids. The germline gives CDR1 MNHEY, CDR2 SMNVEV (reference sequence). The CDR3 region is CASSFGRASMNTEAFF.